Given below is one TCR beta chain in context. There are a few counts of this clonotype. Which antigen it targets is not known. Base qualities are missing; no much larger clone stands one base away. Blood RNA was extracted from unsorted whole blood using TRIzol reagent, and germline DNA was obtained with the DNeasy Blood & Tissue kit. Chronic HBV infection was present in the patients, and the patients were treatment-naive at sampling. Approximately 4.1 milliliters of peripheral blood were collected into K2EDTA tubes before surgery. This specimen comes from a study of tumor-infiltrating lymphocytes in primary liver carcinoma (dated by TCRdb to the late 2010s). Concerning the study at large: Between late 2015 and March 2016, five patients in China with histopathologically diagnosed primary liver carcinoma had surgical resection. Of the five patients, three men and two women aged 30 to 69 years, four had hepatocellular carcinoma and one had combined HCC and intrahepatic cholangiocarcinoma. The tumors of the five patients were staged as T1-T3 N0M0, with maximum diameters ranging from 4.2 to 10 cm. Roughly 3.5 to 7.5 million productive TCRbeta reads were obtained per sample, and no significant difference in read depth was found between tissue types. TCRbeta repertoire sequencing, expression microarrays and whole-exome sequencing were combined in the study across five regions of each liver tumor, with adjacent normal tissue and blood also included. A total of 35 specimens from 5 patients, comprising roughly 25 tumor regions, 5 adjacent noncancerous liver tissues and 5 peripheral blood samples, were covered by TCRbeta repertoire sequencing. High reproducibility was observed for the technical replicate repertoires, with mean shared-clone rates about 0.89 and correlation coefficients above 0.95. Results and caveats for the whole study, not just this receptor: The top 250 clones accounted for a significantly greater share of the repertoire in tumors than in blood (p = 0.039). With just five patients in the study, the authors point out that the findings should be validated in a larger study. Because only the TCR beta chain was sequenced and unpaired alpha chains were not captured, true repertoire diversity is likely underestimated. Repertoire overlap was higher between tumor regions (mean about 35%) than tumor-adjacent (approximately 17%) or tumor-blood (roughly 14%) pairs, consistent with antigen-driven expansion. Bulk unsorted samples precluded comparing CD4+ and CD8+ T cell repertoires.

A constant-region primer and ProtoScript II reverse transcriptase were used to reverse-transcribe TCRbeta-specific cDNA from 500 ng total RNA. TCRbeta libraries were built with three nested multiplex PCR rounds, a slightly modified ARM-PCR procedure. Each of the first two PCR rounds ran for nine to ten cycles and used multiplex TRBV1-TRBV30 forward primers together with a Cbeta reverse primer. Sample barcodes and Illumina adapters were added in a final 25-cycle PCR using Deep VentR polymerase. Before sequencing, amplicons of 200-500 bp were gel-purified using a QIAquick gel extraction kit. The TCRbeta amplicons were sequenced with 250-bp paired-end reads on an Illumina HiSeq 2500. Regarding the original processing steps: To recover full CDR3 sequences, reads were quality-trimmed using Trimmomatic v0.33 and paired reads were then merged using FLASH v1.2.11. V, D and J germline segments were assigned to the rearranged TCRbeta sequences using MiGEC v1.2.1b. Clonotype statistics, along with Shannon-Wiener diversity indices, were calculated using VDJtools v1.0.0. To reduce sampling bias, subsequent analyses other than the diversity analysis used only the 250 most abundant clonotypes in each sample. Through fastp at Q25 and MiXCR, TCRdb rebuilt clones from the public reads, retaining in-frame beta chains. Entries are consolidated by CDR3 protein sequence, retaining the most common genes and DNA. The V and J calls reflect TCRdb's pipeline rather than the authors' work. The sample profile shows about 320,000 distinct CDR3 sequences; around three fifths of them were found once. 9% to 10% of the sample is taken by the ten largest.

From cysteine to phenylalanine, the CDR3 is 16 amino acids long. Just the 48-base CDR3 DNA is kept, in frame starting at base 1. Via the germline V gene, CDR1 is SGHDT and CDR2 YYEEEE. V drops 4 bases and J drops 1 base, leaving 17 bases in between. The rearranged segments are TRBV5-6 and TRBJ1-1, with the D gene not clear enough to name. The specimen was peripheral blood. The TCR comes from a man aged 40-50 years with primary liver carcinoma and hepatitis B virus infection. The CDR3 reads as follows: CASSRRNGKWNTEAFF. The DNA reads as follows: TGTGCCAGCAGCCGCCGAAATGGGAAGTGGAACACTGAAGCTTTCTTT.